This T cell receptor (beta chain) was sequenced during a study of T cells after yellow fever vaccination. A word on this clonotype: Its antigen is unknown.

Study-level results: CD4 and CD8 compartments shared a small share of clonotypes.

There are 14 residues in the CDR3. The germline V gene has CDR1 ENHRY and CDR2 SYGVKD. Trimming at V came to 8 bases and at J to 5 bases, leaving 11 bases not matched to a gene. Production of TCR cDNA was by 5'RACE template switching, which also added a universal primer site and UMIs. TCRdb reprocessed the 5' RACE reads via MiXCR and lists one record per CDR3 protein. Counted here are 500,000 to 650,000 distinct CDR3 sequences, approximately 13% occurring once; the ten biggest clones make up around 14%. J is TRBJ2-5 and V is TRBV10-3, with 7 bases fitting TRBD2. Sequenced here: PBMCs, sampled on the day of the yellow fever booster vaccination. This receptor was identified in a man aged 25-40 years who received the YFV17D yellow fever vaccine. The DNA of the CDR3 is TGTGCCATCGCACGCCCGGGAGGAGGGGAGACCCAGTACTTC. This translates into CAIARPGGGETQYF.